A selection of T cell receptor beta chains follows, all from one sample in a study of post-analysis software for immune sequencing data. TCRdb re-analysed the PCR reads in MiXCR, keeping a single row per CDR3 protein. The repertoire has 400,000 to 500,000 distinct CDR3 sequences, 39% of them found once; the top ten carry less than 8%. The sequencing input was blood. The receptors originated from a girl aged 2 to 9 with multiple sclerosis. Each CDR3 is given with its conserved first and last residue. Fields, in order: CDR3 protein, J gene, V gene.

cdr3_aa: CASSLESRQGYYGYTF; j_call: TRBJ1-2; v_call: TRBV11-2
cdr3_aa: CASSFIGGISETQYF; j_call: TRBJ2-5; v_call: TRBV12-3/TRBV12-4
cdr3_aa: CASSQLLAKNIQYF; j_call: TRBJ2-4; v_call: TRBV7-9
cdr3_aa: CASSLSLAGSYDEQFF; j_call: TRBJ2-1; v_call: TRBV4-3
cdr3_aa: CSVPGLDTF; j_call: TRBJ1-2; v_call: TRBV29-1
cdr3_aa: CASSLNRDGFNRPQHF; j_call: TRBJ1-5; v_call: TRBV27
cdr3_aa: CASSFRGGRASPGLNTGGLFF; j_call: TRBJ2-2; v_call: TRBV28
cdr3_aa: CASSLYPRTGNSYKQYF; j_call: TRBJ2-4; v_call: TRBV28
cdr3_aa: CASSPLASGTYEQYF; j_call: TRBJ2-7; v_call: TRBV7-2
cdr3_aa: CSARGAGVGNQPQHF; j_call: TRBJ1-5; v_call: TRBV20-1
cdr3_aa: CASSTQPGTRKFYEQYF; j_call: -; v_call: TRBV7-8
cdr3_aa: CSVESFAGEARNQPQHF; j_call: TRBJ1-5; v_call: TRBV29-1
cdr3_aa: CASSSRGVPRGETQYF; j_call: TRBJ2-5; v_call: TRBV21-1
cdr3_aa: CASSHLTSGGDEQYF; j_call: TRBJ2-7; v_call: TRBV3-1
cdr3_aa: CASSQQSSGIHNEQFF; j_call: TRBJ2-1; v_call: TRBV3-1
cdr3_aa: CASSLDRGPSTDTQYF; j_call: TRBJ2-3; v_call: TRBV5-1
cdr3_aa: CASSFDQAQETQYF; j_call: TRBJ2-5; v_call: TRBV5-1
cdr3_aa: CASSSLLTGGASNQPQHF; j_call: TRBJ1-5; v_call: TRBV28
cdr3_aa: CATSEGEGFTEAFF; j_call: TRBJ1-1; v_call: TRBV24-1
cdr3_aa: CASSPYYDSYNEQFF; j_call: TRBJ2-1; v_call: TRBV7-2
cdr3_aa: CASSPGLAYETQFF; j_call: TRBJ2-1; v_call: TRBV27